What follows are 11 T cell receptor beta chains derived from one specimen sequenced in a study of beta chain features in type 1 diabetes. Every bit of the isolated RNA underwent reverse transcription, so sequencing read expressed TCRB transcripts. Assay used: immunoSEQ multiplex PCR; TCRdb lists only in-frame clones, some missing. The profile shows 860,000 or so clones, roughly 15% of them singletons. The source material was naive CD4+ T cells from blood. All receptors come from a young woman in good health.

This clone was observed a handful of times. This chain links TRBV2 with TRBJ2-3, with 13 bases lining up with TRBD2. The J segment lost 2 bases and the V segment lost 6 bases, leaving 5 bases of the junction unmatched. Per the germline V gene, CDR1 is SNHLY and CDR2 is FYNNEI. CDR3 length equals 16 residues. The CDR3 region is CASRTGTSGITDTQYF. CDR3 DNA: TGTGCCAGCAGGACCGGGACTAGCGGGATCACAGATACGCAGTATTTT.

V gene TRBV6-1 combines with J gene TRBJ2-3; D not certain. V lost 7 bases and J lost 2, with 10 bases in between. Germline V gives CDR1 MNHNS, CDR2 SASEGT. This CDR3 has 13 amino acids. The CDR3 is CASIAGPTDTQYF. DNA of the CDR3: TGTGCCAGCATTGCCGGACCCACAGATACGCAGTATTTT.

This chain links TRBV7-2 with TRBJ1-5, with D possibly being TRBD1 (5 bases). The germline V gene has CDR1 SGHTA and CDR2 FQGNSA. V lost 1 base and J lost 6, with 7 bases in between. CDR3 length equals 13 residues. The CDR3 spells CASSLGGSQPQHF. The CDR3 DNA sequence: TGTGCCAGCAGCTTAGGGGGGAGTCAGCCCCAGCATTTT.

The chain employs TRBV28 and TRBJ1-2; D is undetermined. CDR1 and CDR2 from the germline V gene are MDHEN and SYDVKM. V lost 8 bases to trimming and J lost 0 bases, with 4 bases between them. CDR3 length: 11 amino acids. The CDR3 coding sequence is TGTGCCAGCGGGGCTAACTATGGCTACACCTTC. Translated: CASGANYGYTF.

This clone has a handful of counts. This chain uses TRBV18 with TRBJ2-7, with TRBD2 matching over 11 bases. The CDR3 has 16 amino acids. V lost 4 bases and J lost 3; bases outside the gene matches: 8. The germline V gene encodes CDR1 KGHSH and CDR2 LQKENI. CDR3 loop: CASSRYTSGSGYEQYF. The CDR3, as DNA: TGTGCCAGCTCACGATACACTAGCGGGAGTGGCTACGAGCAGTACTTC.

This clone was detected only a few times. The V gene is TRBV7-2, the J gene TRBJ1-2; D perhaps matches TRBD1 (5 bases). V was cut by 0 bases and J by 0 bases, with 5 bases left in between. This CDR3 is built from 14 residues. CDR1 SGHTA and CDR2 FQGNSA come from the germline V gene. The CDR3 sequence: CASSLAGANYGYTF. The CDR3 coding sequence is TGTGCCAGCAGCTTAGCGGGGGCTAACTATGGCTACACCTTC.

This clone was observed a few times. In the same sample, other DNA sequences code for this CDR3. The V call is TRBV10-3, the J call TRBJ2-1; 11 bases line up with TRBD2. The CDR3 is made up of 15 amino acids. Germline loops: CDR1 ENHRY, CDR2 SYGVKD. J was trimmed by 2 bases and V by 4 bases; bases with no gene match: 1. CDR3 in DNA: TGTGCCATCAGTGTAGCGGGAGGGACCTACAATGAGCAGTTCTTC. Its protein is CAISVAGGTYNEQFF.

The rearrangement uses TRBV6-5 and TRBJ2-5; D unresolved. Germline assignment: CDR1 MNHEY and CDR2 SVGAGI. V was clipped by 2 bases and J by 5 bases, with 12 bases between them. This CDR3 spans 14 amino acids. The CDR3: CASSYRVSWETQYF. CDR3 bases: TGTGCCAGCAGTTACAGGGTGAGCTGGGAGACCCAGTACTTC.

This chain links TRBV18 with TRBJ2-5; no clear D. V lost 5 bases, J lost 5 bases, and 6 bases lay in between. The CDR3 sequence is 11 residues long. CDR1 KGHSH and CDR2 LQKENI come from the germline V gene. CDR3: CASSSTETQYF. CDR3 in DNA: TGTGCCAGCTCATCGACCGAGACCCAGTACTTC.

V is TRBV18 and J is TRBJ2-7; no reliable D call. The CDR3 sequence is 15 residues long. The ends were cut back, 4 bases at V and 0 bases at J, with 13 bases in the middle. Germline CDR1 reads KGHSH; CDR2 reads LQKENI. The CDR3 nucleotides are TGTGCCAGCTCACAACAACCAGCGAGCTCCTACGAGCAGTACTTC. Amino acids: CASSQQPASSYEQYF.

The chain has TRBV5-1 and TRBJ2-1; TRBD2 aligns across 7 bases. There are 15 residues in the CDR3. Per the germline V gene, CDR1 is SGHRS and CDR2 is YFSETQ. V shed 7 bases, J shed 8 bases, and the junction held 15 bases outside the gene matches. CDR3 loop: CASALPAGERDEQFF. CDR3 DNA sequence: TGCGCCAGCGCCCTTCCCGCGGGAGAACGGGATGAGCAGTTCTTC.